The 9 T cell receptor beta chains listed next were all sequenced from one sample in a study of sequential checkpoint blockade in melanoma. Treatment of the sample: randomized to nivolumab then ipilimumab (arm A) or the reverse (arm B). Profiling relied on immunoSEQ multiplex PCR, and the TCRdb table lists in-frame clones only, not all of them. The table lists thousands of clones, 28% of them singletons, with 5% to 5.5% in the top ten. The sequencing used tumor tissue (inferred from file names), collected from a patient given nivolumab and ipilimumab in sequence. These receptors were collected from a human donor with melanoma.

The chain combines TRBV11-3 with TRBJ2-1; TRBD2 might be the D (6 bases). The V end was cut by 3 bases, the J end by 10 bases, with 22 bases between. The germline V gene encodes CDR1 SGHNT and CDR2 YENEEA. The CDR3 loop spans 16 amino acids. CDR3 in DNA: TGTGCCAGCAGCTTCCTGATTACTAGCCTTTCAGGAGAGCAGTTCTTC. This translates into CASSFLITSLSGEQFF.

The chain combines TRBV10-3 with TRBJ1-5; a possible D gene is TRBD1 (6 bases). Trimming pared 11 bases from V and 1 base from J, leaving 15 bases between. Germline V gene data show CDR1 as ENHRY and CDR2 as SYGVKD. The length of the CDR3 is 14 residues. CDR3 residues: CAGNQGYSNQPQHF. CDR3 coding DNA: TGTGCCGGGAACCAGGGGTACAGCAATCAGCCCCAGCATTTT.

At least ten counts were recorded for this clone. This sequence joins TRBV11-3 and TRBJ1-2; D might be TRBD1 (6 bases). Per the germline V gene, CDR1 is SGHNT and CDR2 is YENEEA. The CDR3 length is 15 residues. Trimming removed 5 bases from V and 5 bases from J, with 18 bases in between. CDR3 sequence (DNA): TGTGCCAGCAGCCCACAGGGAACTCCCTCGTATGGCTACACCTTC. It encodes CASSPQGTPSYGYTF.

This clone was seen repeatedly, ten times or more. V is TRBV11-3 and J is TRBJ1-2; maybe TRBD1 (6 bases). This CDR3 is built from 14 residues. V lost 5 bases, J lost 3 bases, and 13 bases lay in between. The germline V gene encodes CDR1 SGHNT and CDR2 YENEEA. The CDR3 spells CASSPQGSYYGYTF. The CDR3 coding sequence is TGTGCCAGCAGCCCACAGGGATCTTACTATGGCTACACCTTC. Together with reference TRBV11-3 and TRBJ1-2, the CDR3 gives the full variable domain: EAGVVQSPRYKIIEKKQPVAFWCNPISGHNTLYWYLQNLGQGPELLIRYENEEAVDDSQLPKDRFSAERLKGVDSTLKIQPAELGDSAVYLCASSPQGSYYGYTFGSGTRLTVV.

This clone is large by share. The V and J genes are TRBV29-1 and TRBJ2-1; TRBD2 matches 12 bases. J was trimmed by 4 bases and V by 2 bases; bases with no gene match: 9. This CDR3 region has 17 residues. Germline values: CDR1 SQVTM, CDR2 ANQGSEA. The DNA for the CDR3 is TGCAGCGTTGAACATGGGACACTAGCGGGAGGATACAATGAGCAGTTCTTC. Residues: CSVEHGTLAGGYNEQFF.

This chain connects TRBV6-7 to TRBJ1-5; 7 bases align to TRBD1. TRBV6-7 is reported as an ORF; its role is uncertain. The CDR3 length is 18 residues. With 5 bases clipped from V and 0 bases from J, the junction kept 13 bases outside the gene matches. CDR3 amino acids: CASSPMRGQTYSNQPQHF. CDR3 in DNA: TGTGCCAGCAGTCCGATGCGGGGACAGACATATAGCAATCAGCCCCAGCATTTT.

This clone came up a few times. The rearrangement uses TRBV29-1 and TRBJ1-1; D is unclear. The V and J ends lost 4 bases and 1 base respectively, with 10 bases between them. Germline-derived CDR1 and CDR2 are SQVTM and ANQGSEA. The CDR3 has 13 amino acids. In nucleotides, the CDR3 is TGCAGCGTTGGAGGCCCGGGGAACACTGAAGCTTTCTTT. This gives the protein CSVGGPGNTEAFF.

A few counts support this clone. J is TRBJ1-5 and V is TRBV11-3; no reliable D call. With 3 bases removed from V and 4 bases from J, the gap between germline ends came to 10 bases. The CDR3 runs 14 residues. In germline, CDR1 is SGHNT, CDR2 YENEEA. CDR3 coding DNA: TGTGCCAGCAGCTTCGAGGGAGATAATCAGCCCCAGCATTTT. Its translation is CASSFEGDNQPQHF.

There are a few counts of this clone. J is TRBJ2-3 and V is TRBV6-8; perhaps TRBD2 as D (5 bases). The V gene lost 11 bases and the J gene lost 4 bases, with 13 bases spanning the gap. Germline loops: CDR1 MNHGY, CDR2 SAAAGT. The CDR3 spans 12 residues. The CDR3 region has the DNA TGTGCCGCCAATAGAGGGCCAGATACGCAGTATTTT. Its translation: CAANRGPDTQYF.